These T cell receptor beta chains were read from a single sample in a study of T cells after yellow fever vaccination. From the 5' RACE reads, TCRdb called clonotypes with MiXCR, one entry per CDR3 protein. Of about 240,000 distinct CDR3 sequences in the sample, around 7% were seen once. The starting material was CD4+ T cells sorted from PBMCs, obtained 15 days after the yellow fever booster vaccination. These receptors were collected from a man aged 30 to 39 who received the YFV17D yellow fever vaccine. Each CDR3 is given with its conserved first and last residue. Each record gives: clone size, J gene, V gene, D gene, CDR3 protein, CDR3 DNA. D genes are given only for firm matches. Not all rows give a size; the values are once, few, many and, for expanded clones, a class.

many,TRBJ2-5,TRBV20-1,TRBD1,CSARDADRDQETQYF,TGCAGTGCTAGAGACGCAGACAGGGATCAAGAGACCCAGTACTTC
-,TRBJ2-1,TRBV4-2,TRBD2,CASSQQAGASYNEQFF,TGTGCCAGCAGCCAGCAAGCGGGAGCGTCCTACAATGAGCAGTTCTTC
many,TRBJ2-7,TRBV20-1,-,CSALPGADNEQYF,TGCAGTGCTCTACCGGGAGCCGATAACGAGCAGTACTTC
-,TRBJ2-3,TRBV7-9,-,CAGPPTDTQYF,TGTGCCGGGCCCCCCACAGATACGCAGTATTTT
-,TRBJ2-7,TRBV27,TRBD1,CASSLVMDRGQEQYF,TGTGCCAGCAGTTTAGTGATGGACAGGGGGCAAGAGCAGTACTTC
few,TRBJ2-1,TRBV20-1,TRBD2,CSAAQIGLAWDEQFF,TGCAGTGCGGCACAGATCGGACTAGCTTGGGATGAGCAGTTCTTC
few,TRBJ1-5,TRBV7-2,TRBD1,CASSRTGSSEPQHF,TGTGCCAGCAGCCGGACAGGGTCATCTGAGCCCCAGCATTTT
many,TRBJ2-3,TRBV9,TRBD2,CASSGDSGRRTDTQYF,TGTGCCAGCAGCGGCGATAGCGGGAGGCGGACAGATACGCAGTATTTT
-,TRBJ2-1,TRBV5-1,TRBD2,CASSSGGVHEQFF,TGCGCCAGCAGCTCGGGAGGGGTTCATGAGCAGTTCTTC
-,TRBJ2-1,TRBV27,-,CASSLIGGTTNEQFF,TGTGCCAGCAGTTTAATTGGCGGAACAACCAATGAGCAGTTCTTC
few,TRBJ2-5,TRBV4-2,TRBD1,CASRTGAETQYF,TGTGCCAGCAGGACAGGGGCCGAGACCCAGTACTTC
many,TRBJ2-3,TRBV20-1,TRBD2,CSARPGTSGSSDTQYF,TGCAGTGCTAGACCCGGGACTAGTGGCTCTTCGGATACGCAGTATTTT
many,TRBJ2-1,TRBV12-3/TRBV12-4,TRBD2,CASSSRLAGAYEQFF,TGTGCCAGCAGTTCTCGACTAGCGGGAGCCTATGAGCAGTTCTTC
few,TRBJ2-1,TRBV7-2,TRBD2,CASSLQAGANNEQFF,TGTGCCAGCAGCTTACAAGCGGGGGCCAACAATGAGCAGTTCTTC
many,TRBJ2-1,TRBV12-3/TRBV12-4,TRBD2,CASRGTSGSEQFF,TGTGCCAGCAGGGGGACTAGCGGGAGTGAGCAGTTCTTC